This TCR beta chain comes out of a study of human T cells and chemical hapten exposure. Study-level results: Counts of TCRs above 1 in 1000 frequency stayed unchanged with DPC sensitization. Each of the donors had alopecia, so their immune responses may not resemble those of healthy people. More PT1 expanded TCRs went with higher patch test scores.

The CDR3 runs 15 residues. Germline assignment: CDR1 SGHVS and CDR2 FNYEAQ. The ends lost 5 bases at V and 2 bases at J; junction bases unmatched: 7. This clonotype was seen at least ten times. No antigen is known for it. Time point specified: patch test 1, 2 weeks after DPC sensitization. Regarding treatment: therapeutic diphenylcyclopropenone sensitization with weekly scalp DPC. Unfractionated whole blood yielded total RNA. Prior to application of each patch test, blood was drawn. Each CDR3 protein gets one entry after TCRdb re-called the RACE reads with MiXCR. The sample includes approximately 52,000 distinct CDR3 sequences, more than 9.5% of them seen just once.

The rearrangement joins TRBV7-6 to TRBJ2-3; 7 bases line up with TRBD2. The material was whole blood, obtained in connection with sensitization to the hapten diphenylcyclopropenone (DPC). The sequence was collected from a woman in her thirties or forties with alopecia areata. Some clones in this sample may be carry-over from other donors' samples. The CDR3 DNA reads TGTGCCAGCAGCCCCGGACTAGGACTCACAGATACGCAGTATTTT. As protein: CASSPGLGLTDTQYF.